This paragraph reports one T cell receptor (beta chain). Antigen unknown. The record originates from a study of T cells expressing NK-cell markers. Background on the study: The study drew TCR beta repertoires from sorted CD3+CD56+NKG2C+, CD3+CD56+NKG2C- and CD3+CD56-NKG2C+ T cells. Study-level points and caveats: For a handful of donors, these clonotypes were likewise the leading ones in the CD3+CD56-NKG2C+ fraction.

5'RACE template switching with UMIs produced the TCR beta cDNA. No DNA is given; TCRdb re-called the 5' RACE reads and lists each CDR3 protein once. Its listing shows under 200,000 distinct CDR3 sequences. The CDR3 is 16 residues long. Germline V gives CDR1 MNHEY, CDR2 SMNVEV (reference sequence). This chain uses TRBV27 with TRBJ2-3; TCRdb proposes TRBD1, but this gene call is untestable without DNA. This clonotype was sampled from a woman aged 18 to 75 in good health. Sequencing was performed on blood T cells: a sorted CD56 or NKG2C T cell subset, CD4+ or CD8+ T cells, or bulk PBMC T cells (not recorded which). The CDR3 here is CASSPNPGQGAFTQYF.